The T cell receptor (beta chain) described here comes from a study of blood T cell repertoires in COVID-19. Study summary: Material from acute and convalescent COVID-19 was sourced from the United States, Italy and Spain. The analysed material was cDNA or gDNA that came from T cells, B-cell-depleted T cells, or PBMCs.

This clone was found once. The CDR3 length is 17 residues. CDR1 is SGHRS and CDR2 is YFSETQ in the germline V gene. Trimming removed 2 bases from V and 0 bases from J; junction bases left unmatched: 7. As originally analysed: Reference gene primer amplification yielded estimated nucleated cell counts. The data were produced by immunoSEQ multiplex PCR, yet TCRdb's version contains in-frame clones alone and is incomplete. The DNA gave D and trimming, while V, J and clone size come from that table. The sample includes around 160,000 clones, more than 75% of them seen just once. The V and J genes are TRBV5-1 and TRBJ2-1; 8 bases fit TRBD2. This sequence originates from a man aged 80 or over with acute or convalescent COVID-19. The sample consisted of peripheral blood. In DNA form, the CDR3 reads TGCGCCAGCAGCTTCCTCGCGGGGGGACCCTCCTACAATGAGCAGTTCTTC. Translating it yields CASSFLAGGPSYNEQFF.